Sequencing of this T cell receptor (beta chain) was carried out in a study of T cell changes during pregnancy in multiple sclerosis. TCRdb keeps only in-frame clones here, not all; method: immunoSEQ multiplex PCR. The data contain roughly 72,000 clones, 85% to 95% of them seen just once; the ten biggest clones take up approximately 0.2%. Germline V lookup: CDR1 MNHEY, CDR2 SMNVEV (reference sequence). This CDR3 is built from 15 residues. Unmatched junction bases numbered 9, after V lost 3 bases and J lost 4 bases. This clone occurred a few times. This chain joins TRBV27 and TRBJ2-7; 7 bases are a match to TRBD2. This clonotype was sampled from a female donor with multiple sclerosis, enrolled in a pregnancy study. The source material was CD4+ T cells from peripheral blood mononuclear cells, sampled before pregnancy. The CDR3: CASSFQAGSGYEQYF. The CDR3 DNA is TGTGCCAGCAGTTTTCAAGCGGGATCGGGGTACGAGCAGTACTTC.